Sequencing of this TCR beta chain was carried out in a study of T cell responses to AZD1222 COVID-19 vaccine. TCRdb keeps only in-frame clones here, not all; method: immunoSEQ multiplex PCR. This table holds about 140,000 clones, over 90% found once. The source of this sequence is an adult in good health. The sample consisted of peripheral blood, taken on day 0 of AZD1222 vaccination.

CDR3 in amino acids: CASSVAAGGSEGNEQFF. In nucleotides, the CDR3 is TGTGCCAGCAGCGTAGCAGCTGGCGGGAGTGAGGGAAATGAGCAGTTCTTC. The chain employs TRBV9 and TRBJ2-1; 7 positions agree with TRBD2. CDR3 length equals 17 residues. Germline V gene data show CDR1 as SGDLS and CDR2 as YYNGEE. J gave up 7 bases and V 0 bases, and 13 bases lay outside the gene matches.